This T cell receptor beta chain derives from a study of blood T cells in healthy people across ages. General study points: Comparison with aged donors showed that long-lived donors had more naive CD4+ cells and higher diversity.

RNA extraction gave at least 5 micrograms of total RNA per sample. Comments on this clonotype: The antigen remains undetermined.

The second PCR ran about 6 to 11 cycles with a sample-barcoded 5' primer and J-beta primers. All cDNA molecules were each tagged by a template-switch adaptor with 12 random nucleotides. CDR3-containing paired-end reads numbering at least 2.5 million came from each sample. One entry per CDR3 protein results from TCRdb running MiXCR on the 5' RACE reads. Among over 1,500,000 distinct CDR3 sequences listed, around half were seen once. The CDR3 is 14 residues long. Germline V gene data show CDR1 as SGHTA and CDR2 as FQGNSA. Trimming pared 6 bases from V and 2 bases from J, leaving 14 bases between. This TCR derives from a woman aged 40 to 50 in good health. V gene TRBV7-2 combines with J gene TRBJ2-7; D is tentatively TRBD1 or TRBD2 (7 bases each). Sequenced: blood. The CDR3 DNA is TGTGCCAGCAGAGCGGGACAGACTGCCTACGAGCAGTACTTC. This sequence encodes CASRAGQTAYEQYF.